The T cell receptor (beta chain) under discussion was sequenced for a study of blood T cell repertoires in COVID-19 (dated by TCRdb to 2020 to 2021). For the wider study: Collaborator samples came from the United States, Italy and Spain and covered acute and convalescent phases of COVID-19. Deeply sampled blood TCRbeta repertoires from subjects exposed to, actively infected with, or recovered from COVID-19 were included in the dataset. The sample metadata nearly always contained a de-identified subject ID, COVID-19 status, age in years and sex. The samples were drawn from the first 160 participants of the ongoing ImmuneRACE study and from under 1,500 subjects provided by 6 global collaborators. Where available, HLA class I and class II types were obtained from metadata supplied by the sample provider rather than from assay-based typing. The material from the prospective study consisted of cDNA or gDNA derived from T cells, B-cell-depleted T cells, or PBMCs. The repertoires were made available in a free public database intended to serve as a resource for research on the immune response to SARS-CoV-2.

Beyond this particular receptor, the publication reports: The quantity of clinical and demographic metadata differed by source and by participant and was supplied without curation.

TCRbeta CDR3 regions were amplified from genomic DNA using the immunoSEQ Assay, a bias-controlled multiplex PCR. Processing in the source paper ran as follows. The number of nucleated cells in each sample was estimated from the amplification of reference gene primers within the assay. To quantify the absolute abundance of each unique TCRbeta CDR3 rearrangement, sequence reads were collapsed and filtered. For each sample, productive Simpson clonality was calculated by taking the square root of Simpson's diversity index across productive rearrangements. TCRdb obtained this table from immuneACCESS and retained in-frame rearrangements with V and J assigned. These tables miss some clones; where compared with another copy, unresolved V genes account for less than half of the shortfall, and the remainder is unexplained. V and J calls and clone size are given by that table; D and trimming were obtained from the DNA. The sample contains 290,000 or so clones, roughly 90% of them found a single time. 0.95% to 1.3% of the sample belongs to the ten largest clones.

As concerns this clone: This clone's antigen is unknown. No per-base quality is available; no much larger clone lies one base away.

V is pared back by 3 bases and J by 7 bases, with 21 bases lying between the germline termini. The CDR3 runs 15 residues from the cysteine to the phenylalanine. Just the 45-base CDR3 DNA is kept, in frame starting at base 1. As encoded in the germline V gene, CDR1 is SQVTM while CDR2 is ANQGSEA. Participants in the prospective study were aged roughly 18 to 90 years, lived in under 30 United States geographic areas, and enrolled through a virtual design. Cohort assignment in the prospective study relied on participant-reported clinical history from a screening survey and a study questionnaire. Recovered participants in ImmuneRACE Cohort 3 were defined by two consecutive negative NP/OP PCR tests, clearance by a healthcare professional, or resolution of symptoms. Each participant in the prospective study had whole blood, serum and a nasopharyngeal or oropharyngeal swab collected by mobile phlebotomists. Additional blood draws and questionnaires over a 2-month period could optionally be provided by prospective study participants. Before DNA extraction, blood samples from the prospective study were shipped at room temperature or frozen.

This clonotype originated in a woman younger than 45 who had recovered from COVID-19. Sample: PBMCs or T cells enriched from blood (not recorded which). The rearrangement joined TRBV29-1 to TRBJ2-5, and the D gene may be TRBD2, 6 bases matching. Here is the DNA: TGCAGCGTTGACGTGGTGGGAGGTAGCGTAGGGACCCAGTACTTC. This codes for CSVDVVGGSVGTQYF.